This TCR beta chain was sequenced during a study of blood T cell repertoires in COVID-19. CDR1 is MRHNA and CDR2 is SNTAGT in the germline V gene. Trimming took 2 bases from V and 2 from J, leaving 11 bases between them. The CDR3 is 15 amino acids. The protocol was immunoSEQ multiplex PCR, while the TCRdb copy is restricted to in-frame clones and leaves out a portion. Of 40,000 to 50,000 clones in the sample, 87% are singletons; the top ten hold 2.1%. V and J are TRBV6-4 and TRBJ2-3; D ambiguous. The sequence came from a woman of 80 years or more with COVID-19, enrolled during active disease. Sequencing was done on a sample of peripheral blood. As DNA, the CDR3 is TGTGCCAGCAGTGACACGAGGTCATACACAGATACGCAGTATTTT. Translation gives CASSDTRSYTDTQYF.